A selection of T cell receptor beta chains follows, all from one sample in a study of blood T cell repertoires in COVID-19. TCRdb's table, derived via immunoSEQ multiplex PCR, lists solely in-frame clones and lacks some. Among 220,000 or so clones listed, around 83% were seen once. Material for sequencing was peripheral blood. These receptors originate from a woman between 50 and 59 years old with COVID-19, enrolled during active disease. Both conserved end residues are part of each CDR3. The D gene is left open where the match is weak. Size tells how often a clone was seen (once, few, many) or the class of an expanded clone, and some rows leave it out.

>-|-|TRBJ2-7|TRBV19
CASSIVGSTYEQYF
TGTGCCAGTAGTATAGTGGGCTCCACCTACGAGCAGTACTTC
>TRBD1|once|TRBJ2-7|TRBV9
CASSPTGGKSYEQYF
TGTGCCAGCAGCCCAACAGGGGGTAAATCCTACGAGCAGTACTTC
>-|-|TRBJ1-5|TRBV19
CASSPPRVDQPQHF
TGTGCCAGTAGTCCGCCCAGGGTCGATCAGCCCCAGCATTTT
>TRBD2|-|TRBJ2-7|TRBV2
CASILAGASYEQYF
TGTGCCAGCATACTAGCGGGGGCTTCCTACGAGCAGTACTTC
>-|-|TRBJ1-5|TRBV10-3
CAISMESNQPQHF
TGTGCCATCAGCATGGAGAGCAATCAGCCCCAGCATTTT
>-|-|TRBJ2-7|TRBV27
CASSPLTQGYEQYF
TGTGCCAGCAGTCCCCTGACACAGGGATACGAGCAGTACTTC
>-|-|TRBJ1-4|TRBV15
CATSGGEKLFF
TGTGCCACCTCGGGCGGGGAAAAACTGTTTTTT
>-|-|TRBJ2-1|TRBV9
CASSAALGSNEQFF
TGTGCCAGCAGCGCCGCACTAGGATCTAATGAGCAGTTCTTC
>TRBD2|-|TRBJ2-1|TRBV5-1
CASSSQRGDYNEQFF
TGCGCCAGCAGCTCCCAGCGGGGTGACTACAATGAGCAGTTCTTC
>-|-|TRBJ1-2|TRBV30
CAWSAIQGGGYTF
TGTGCCTGGAGTGCTATACAGGGCGGCGGCTACACCTTC
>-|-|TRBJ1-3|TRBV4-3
CASSPSGGQRTIYF
TGCGCCAGCAGCCCTTCGGGGGGTCAGCGCACCATATATTTT
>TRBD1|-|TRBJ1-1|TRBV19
CASNIQQGDTEAFF
TGTGCCAGTAATATCCAGCAGGGGGACACTGAAGCTTTCTTT
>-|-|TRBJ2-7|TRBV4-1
CASSQHKDSLYEQYF
TGCGCCAGCAGCCAGCATAAGGACAGCCTCTACGAGCAGTACTTC
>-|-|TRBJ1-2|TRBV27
CASSPLGGYGYTF
TGTGCCAGCAGTCCGCTGGGGGGCTATGGCTACACCTTC
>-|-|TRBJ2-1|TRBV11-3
CASSSLDFGEQFF
TGTGCCAGCAGCTCCCTAGACTTCGGTGAGCAGTTCTTC
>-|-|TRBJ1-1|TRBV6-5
CASRLRETDRRGSF
TGTGCCAGCAGGCTACGGGAGACAGATAGGAGGGGTAGCTTT
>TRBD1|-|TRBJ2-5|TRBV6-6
CASSWDSMERETQYF
TGTGCCAGCAGTTGGGACAGTATGGAGAGAGAGACCCAGTACTTC
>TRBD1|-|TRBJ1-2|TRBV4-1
CASSPTQGGDYGYTF
TGCGCCAGCAGCCCCACACAGGGGGGGGACTATGGCTACACCTTC
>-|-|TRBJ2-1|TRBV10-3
CAISDQGSSYNEQFF
TGTGCCATCAGTGATCAGGGGAGCTCCTACAATGAGCAGTTCTTC
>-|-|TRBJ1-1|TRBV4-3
CASSQYPGTEAFF
TGCGCCAGCAGCCAGTACCCCGGGACTGAAGCTTTCTTT